The 19 T cell receptor beta chains listed next were all sequenced from one sample in a study of blood T cell repertoires in COVID-19. Data came from immunoSEQ multiplex PCR; TCRdb stores just in-frame clones and leaves some out. The sample records a few hundred thousand clones, around 89% being singletons. The sequenced material came from peripheral blood. These receptors were obtained from a man younger than 45 with acute or convalescent COVID-19.

V is TRBV28 and J is TRBJ2-3, with D hard to call. The CDR3 covers 13 residues. Trimming left V 2 bases short and J 6 bases short, with 9 bases between. CDR1 is MDHEN and CDR2 is SYDVKM in the germline V gene. CDR3 sequence: CASSLVFPDTQYF. The CDR3 DNA follows: TGTGCCAGCAGTTTAGTGTTTCCGGATACGCAGTATTTT.

The chain links TRBV19 to TRBJ2-7, with D unclear. CDR3 length: 12 amino acids. Per the germline V gene, CDR1 is LNHDA and CDR2 is SQIVND (reference sequence). V was clipped by 4 bases and J by 3 bases, with 7 bases between them. The CDR3 DNA sequence: TGTGCCAGTAGTAACAATGTCTACGAGCAGTACTTC. Translating it yields CASSNNVYEQYF.

This chain joins TRBV24-1 and TRBJ2-2; a possible D gene is TRBD1 (6 bases). CDR1 is KGHDR, CDR2 SFDVKD, per germline. The V and J ends lost 10 bases and 2 bases respectively, with 16 bases between them. The length of the CDR3 is 15 residues. The CDR3 here is CATMETGGNTGELFF. The CDR3 bases are TGTGCCACGATGGAGACAGGAGGAAACACCGGGGAGCTGTTTTTT.

This chain links TRBV5-1 with TRBJ2-2, with a tentative D call TRBD1 (6 bases). The V end lost 2 bases, the J end lost 4 bases, and 15 bases lay between the germline ends. The CDR3 length is 16 residues. Germline loops: CDR1 SGHRS, CDR2 YFSETQ. The CDR3 protein is CASSFLPGHPTGELFF. DNA of the CDR3: TGCGCCAGCAGCTTTTTGCCGGGACACCCCACCGGGGAGCTGTTTTTT.

Written as DNA, the CDR3 is TGTGCCAGCAGCCACGGCCCAGCGAGGGCCTTAAACATTCAGTACTTC. Protein sequence: CASSHGPARALNIQYF. The chain joins TRBV3-1 (or the pseudogene TRBV3-2) to TRBJ2-4, with D perhaps TRBD2 (5 bases). CDR3 length: 16 residues. The germline CDR1 and CDR2 sequences are LGHDT and YNNKEL (reference sequence). V lost 3 bases, J lost 6 bases, and 18 bases lay in between.

This chain links TRBV24-1 with TRBJ2-2; 9 bases map to TRBD2. With 3 bases clipped from V and 3 bases from J, the junction kept 7 bases outside the gene matches. This CDR3 is built from 17 residues. Germline V gene data show CDR1 as KGHDR and CDR2 as SFDVKD. CDR3 coding DNA: TGTGCCACCAGTGATCCGGGTAGCGGGGGTTACACCGGGGAGCTGTTTTTT. Translating gives CATSDPGSGGYTGELFF.

V is TRBV4-2 and J is TRBJ2-7; the D gene is possibly TRBD1 (5 bases). The CDR3 spans 14 residues. V was trimmed by 3 bases and J by 3 bases, leaving 12 bases between them. Germline V gene lookup returns CDR1 LGHNA and CDR2 YNFKEQ. This CDR3 is CASSQGRVGYEQYF. CDR3 bases: TGTGCCAGCAGCCAGGGCAGGGTAGGCTACGAGCAGTACTTC.

This chain links TRBV2 with TRBJ1-1; 7 nucleotides match TRBD1. CDR1 is SNHLY, CDR2 FYNNEI, per germline. This CDR3 spans 14 amino acids. V trimming: 6 bases; J trimming: 3 bases; junction bases outside the gene matches: 7. This CDR3 reads CASRREQGYTEAFF. The CDR3 nucleotides are TGTGCCAGCAGGAGAGAACAGGGGTACACTGAAGCTTTCTTT.

The rearrangement joins TRBV11-1 to TRBJ2-7; 8 nucleotides match TRBD1. The CDR3 contains 15 residues. Per germline, CDR1 SGHAT and CDR2 FQDESV (reference sequence). J gave up 7 bases and V 1 base, and 9 bases lay outside the gene matches. The chain's CDR3 is CASSLGWTGIREQYF. The CDR3 DNA reads TGTGCCAGCAGCTTAGGTTGGACAGGGATACGGGAGCAGTACTTC.

The sample holds one count of this clone. This chain connects TRBV5-1 to TRBJ2-2; D uncertain. V lost 4 bases, J lost 6 bases, and 4 bases lay in between. CDR3 length: 11 residues. Germline V CDR1 and CDR2: SGHRS, YFSETQ. DNA for the CDR3: TGCGCCAGCAGCCAGGCCGGGGAGCTGTTTTTT. Translation: CASSQAGELFF.

This chain uses TRBV10-1 with TRBJ2-7; D might be TRBD2 (6 bases). The V gene's germline CDR1 is WNHNN and CDR2 SYGVQD (reference sequence). Trimming stripped 2 bases from V and 4 bases from J, with 6 bases between. The CDR3 is made up of 12 amino acids. CDR3 in amino acids: CASSEAGYEQYF. The CDR3 DNA reads TGCGCCAGCAGTGAGGCGGGGTACGAGCAGTACTTC.

CDR3 sequence (DNA): TGCGCCAGCAGCCCAGCAAGGGAGATCACTGAAGCTTTCTTT. Protein product: CASSPAREITEAFF. The V call is TRBV4-1, the J call TRBJ1-1; D ambiguous. Trimming took off 4 bases at V and 4 bases at J, with 13 bases between the two ends. This CDR3 is built from 14 residues. CDR1 MGHRA and CDR2 YSYEKL come from the germline V gene.

This clone was counted a single time. The chain is built from TRBV30 and TRBJ2-7, with 14 positions matching TRBD2. CDR1 and CDR2 from the germline V gene are GTSNPN and SVGIG (reference sequence). The J segment lost 1 base and the V segment lost 8 bases, leaving 13 bases of the junction unmatched. The CDR3 sequence is 17 residues long. The CDR3 region has the DNA TGTGCCGGACAGACCGGGGGACTAGCGGGAGTGTCCTACGAGCAGTACTTC. Translated: CAGQTGGLAGVSYEQYF.

J is TRBJ1-1 and V is TRBV6-6, with a possible D match to TRBD1 (6 bases). Germline V CDR1 and CDR2: MNHNY, SVGAGI (reference sequence). The CDR3 contains 14 residues. Deletions cut 6 bases from V and 5 bases from J, with 16 bases between. CDR3 DNA: TGTGCCAGCAGACCAAGGGGGTCGAGTACTGAAGCTTTCTTT. This translates into CASRPRGSSTEAFF.

The rearrangement links TRBV5-8 to TRBJ1-1; no firm D call. The V end was cut by 0 bases, the J end by 4 bases, with 13 bases between. The germline CDR1 and CDR2 sequences are SGHTS and YDEGEE. This CDR3 region has 15 residues. The CDR3 DNA is TGTGCCAGCAGCTTGGCCAGGAATCCTTCCACTGAAGCTTTCTTT. Translating it yields CASSLARNPSTEAFF.

This rearrangement joins TRBV6-5 to TRBJ2-5; D is unclear. The germline CDR1 and CDR2 sequences are MNHEY and SVGAGI. The germline V and J ends were trimmed by 6 bases and 5 bases, with 13 bases remaining between them. This CDR3 contains 13 residues. The CDR3 DNA reads TGTGCCAGCAGCGTAAGTGTGAGGGAGACCCAGTACTTC. Encoded protein: CASSVSVRETQYF.

This sequence joins TRBV27 and TRBJ2-7; no reliable D call. Trimming left V 6 bases short and J 0 bases short, with 15 bases between. Germline values: CDR1 MNHEY, CDR2 SMNVEV (reference sequence). The CDR3 spans 15 residues. CDR3 sequence: CASRSSPPFSYEQYF. In nucleotides, the CDR3 is TGTGCCAGCAGGTCCAGTCCCCCCTTCTCCTACGAGCAGTACTTC.

The chain combines TRBV18 with TRBJ1-1; D is unclear. Looked up from germline, CDR1 is KGHSH and CDR2 is LQKENI. The CDR3 spans 14 residues. V lost 3 bases to trimming and J lost 2 bases, with 10 bases between them. CDR3 region: CASSPDLINTEAFF. The CDR3 coding sequence is TGTGCCAGCTCACCCGACTTAATTAACACTGAAGCTTTCTTT. The variable domain in full, with the rest retrieved from reference TRBV18 and TRBJ1-1, is NAGVMQNPRHLVRRRGQEARLRCSPMKGHSHVYWYRQLPEEGLKFMVYLQKENIIDESGMPKERFSAEFPKEGPSILRIQQVVRGDSAAYFCASSPDLINTEAFFGQGTRLTVV.

The chain carries TRBV3-1 (or the pseudogene TRBV3-2) and TRBJ2-7; TRBD1 agrees at 7 bases. Germline V lookup: CDR1 LGHDT, CDR2 YNNKEL (reference sequence). This CDR3 contains 15 residues. The V gene end was trimmed by 5 bases and the J gene end by 3 bases; junction bases not matched to a gene: 10. The CDR3: CASSFGTGEIYEQYF. The CDR3 DNA reads TGTGCCAGCAGCTTTGGTACAGGGGAGATCTACGAGCAGTACTTC.